The 27 T cell receptor beta chains given below trace back to one sample, sequenced in a study of blood T cell repertoires in COVID-19. Some clones are missing from TCRdb's copy, which holds only in-frame ones; the method was immunoSEQ multiplex PCR. The sample holds 110,000 to 150,000 clones, roughly 80% seen once. Source material: peripheral blood. The source is an elderly woman in a cohort sampled during active or convalescent COVID-19.

The chain links TRBV12-3 or TRBV12-4 to TRBJ1-2; D gene uncertain. The V end was cut by 4 bases, the J end by 4 bases, with 10 bases between. The CDR3 is 13 amino acids. The CDR3 loop is CASSSGGGYGYTF. CDR3 DNA sequence: TGTGCCAGCAGTTCGGGTGGCGGCTATGGCTACACCTTC.

V is TRBV5-1 and J is TRBJ1-2; D ambiguous. Trimming cost V 1 base and J 8 bases, with 12 bases left between them. Germline V gene data show CDR1 as SGHRS and CDR2 as YFSETQ. The CDR3 totals 13 residues. The DNA of the CDR3 is TGCGCCAGCAGCTTGACAGCGGGAGTAGGCTACACCTTC. This translates into CASSLTAGVGYTF.

The chain combines TRBV4-1 with TRBJ2-3, with D possibly matching TRBD1 (6 bases). The CDR3 runs 15 residues. Germline loops: CDR1 MGHRA, CDR2 YSYEKL. The V gene lost 0 bases and the J gene lost 3 bases, with 10 bases spanning the gap. Written as DNA, the CDR3 is TGCGCCAGCAGCCAAGAGGGGACACCTACAGATACGCAGTATTTT. Residues: CASSQEGTPTDTQYF.

The chain has TRBV29-1 and TRBJ1-1; D is undetermined. V shed 3 bases and J shed 5 bases, with 13 bases lying between them. This CDR3 is 13 amino acids long. Germline V lookup: CDR1 SQVTM, CDR2 ANQGSEA. The CDR3 coding sequence is TGCAGCGTTGATGGAGAGGGATTAACTGAAGCTTTCTTT. Translation gives CSVDGEGLTEAFF.

In DNA form, the CDR3 reads TGTGCCAGTAGTAGGACAACAGCTTACTCTAACTATGGCTACACCTTC. Its protein is CASSRTTAYSNYGYTF. This chain joins TRBV19 and TRBJ1-2; weak D call: TRBD1 (5 bases). V was cut by 4 bases and J by 0 bases, with 15 bases left in between. The CDR3 runs to 16 residues. CDR1 LNHDA and CDR2 SQIVND come from the germline V gene (reference sequence).

The chain carries TRBV6-6 and TRBJ1-2; 7 bases line up with TRBD1. The CDR3 sequence is 16 residues long. Per the germline V gene, CDR1 is MNHNY and CDR2 is SVGAGI (reference sequence). Germline trimming cut 5 bases from V and 7 bases from J; bases unmatched to any gene: 16. CDR3: CASSQAVGGQSGGYTF. For the CDR3, the DNA is TGTGCCAGCAGTCAAGCGGTTGGGGGACAGAGTGGTGGCTACACCTTC.

The CDR3 bases are TGTGCCAGCAGACAGGGGGTTTCCGATACGCAGTATTTT. Residues: CASRQGVSDTQYF. V and J are TRBV6-5 and TRBJ2-3; 8 bases align to TRBD1. The CDR3 covers 13 residues. Germline CDR1 MNHEY, CDR2 SVGAGI. V dropped 6 bases and J dropped 6; count of bases not matched to a gene: 5.

V and J are TRBV6-6 and TRBJ2-6, with D hard to call. Germline values: CDR1 MNHNY, CDR2 SVGAGI (reference sequence). The CDR3 is 15 amino acids. Trimming cost V 5 bases and J 0 bases, with 8 bases left between them. CDR3 nucleotides: TGTGCCAGCAGTCTTCCGGGCTCTGGGGCCAACGTCCTGACTTTC. This translates into CASSLPGSGANVLTF.

This chain uses TRBV4-1 with TRBJ1-6; D uncertain. The CDR3 covers 12 residues. Germline values: CDR1 MGHRA, CDR2 YSYEKL. The ends were cut back, 1 base at V and 10 bases at J, with 5 bases in the middle. CDR3 DNA sequence: TGCGCCAGCAGCCAAGCGTCCTCACCCCTCCACTTT. As protein: CASSQASSPLHF.

The chain uses TRBV2 and TRBJ2-3; 8 bases map to TRBD1. The J segment lost 7 bases and the V segment lost 5 bases, leaving 11 bases of the junction unmatched. The V gene's germline CDR1 is SNHLY and CDR2 FYNNEI. The CDR3 runs 15 residues. CDR3 sequence (DNA): TGTGCCAGCAGTTCGACAGGGGTTACTTCCCATACGCAGTATTTT. This translates into CASSSTGVTSHTQYF.

The rearrangement links TRBV4-2 to TRBJ2-7, with TRBD2 identical over 7 bases. Germline V gene data show CDR1 as LGHNA and CDR2 as YNFKEQ. The CDR3 extends over 14 amino acids. Trimming took 6 bases from V and 3 from J; bases not matched to a gene: 8. This CDR3 is CASSTARGSYEQYF. CDR3 sequence (DNA): TGTGCCAGCAGTACGGCTCGCGGGAGCTACGAGCAGTACTTC.

V and J are TRBV6-5 and TRBJ1-2; TRBD1 matches 7 bases. The length of the CDR3 is 15 residues. Germline V gene sequence: CDR1 MNHEY, CDR2 SVGAGI. V was clipped by 4 bases and J by 2 bases; unmatched bases: 7. CDR3 sequence: CASSWDRALNYGYTF. For the CDR3, the DNA is TGTGCCAGCAGTTGGGACAGAGCCCTAAACTATGGCTACACCTTC.

The chain has TRBV2 and TRBJ2-5; no firm D call. The CDR3 spans 14 residues. Germline V gene lookup returns CDR1 SNHLY and CDR2 FYNNEI. With 1 base removed from V and 4 bases from J, the gap between germline ends came to 10 bases. CDR3 nucleotides: TGTGCCAGCAGTGAAGTCGCGGCCCGAGAGACCCAGTACTTC. Its protein product is CASSEVAARETQYF.

This clone was recorded only once. This chain connects TRBV30 to TRBJ2-5; TRBD2 matches 8 bases. The CDR3 contains 14 residues. Germline V gives CDR1 GTSNPN, CDR2 SVGIG (reference sequence). Trimming cost V 3 bases and J 4 bases; bases outside gene matches: 7. This CDR3 reads CAWSPGSGGETQYF. CDR3 in DNA: TGTGCCTGGAGCCCAGGGAGCGGGGGAGAGACCCAGTACTTC.

This chain links TRBV5-6 with TRBJ1-3, with D unclear. The V end was cut by 2 bases, the J end by 5 bases, with 11 bases between. CDR3 length: 14 amino acids. Germline V gene lookup returns CDR1 SGHDT and CDR2 YYEEEE. In DNA form, the CDR3 reads TGTGCCAGCAGCTTCTTGCAGGAAAGAAACACCATATATTTT. This encodes CASSFLQERNTIYF.

The DNA of the CDR3 is TGTGCCATCAGTGAGCTCCGGACGGGAATCGGGACCCAGTACTTC. It translates to CAISELRTGIGTQYF. The chain uses TRBV10-3 and TRBJ2-5; D may be TRBD2 (5 bases). The CDR3 length is 15 residues. Trimming removed 2 bases from V and 7 bases from J, with 17 bases in between. Germline CDR1 is ENHRY and CDR2 is SYGVKD.

This chain uses TRBV19 with TRBJ1-2; a weak D match, TRBD1 (6 bases). V shed 5 bases and J shed 4 bases, with 20 bases lying between them. Germline CDR1 LNHDA, CDR2 SQIVND (reference sequence). The CDR3 runs 16 residues. The CDR3 sequence is CASSQQGPIFIYGYTF. Written as DNA, the CDR3 is TGTGCCAGTAGTCAACAGGGCCCAATATTTATCTATGGCTACACCTTC.

The CDR3 DNA follows: TGTGCCAGCAGTTTAAACAGGGAGAAAGCTTTCTTT. It specifies CASSLNREKAFF. The gene calls are TRBV28 and TRBJ1-1; D perhaps matches TRBD1 (6 bases). The length of the CDR3 is 12 residues. Looked up from germline, CDR1 is MDHEN and CDR2 is SYDVKM. The V end lost 2 bases, the J end lost 9 bases, and 10 bases lay between the germline ends.

The V gene is TRBV4-3, the J gene TRBJ1-5, with TRBD1 matching 7 bases. V dropped 1 base and J dropped 0; count of bases not matched to a gene: 12. Germline CDR1 and CDR2: LGHNA and YSLEER. This CDR3 contains 19 residues. The CDR3 region is CASSQAGGRLAYSNQPQHF. CDR3 bases: TGCGCCAGCAGCCAAGCAGGGGGAAGGTTGGCATATAGCAATCAGCCCCAGCATTTT.

Here the CDR3 DNA reads TGTGCCAGCAGCACCAGTCCGAATCAGCCCCAGCATTTT. Encoded protein: CASSTSPNQPQHF. The rearrangement links TRBV5-6 to TRBJ1-5, with no clear D. The CDR3 consists of 13 residues. Trimming took off 4 bases at V and 4 bases at J, with 9 bases between the two ends. The germline V gene has CDR1 SGHDT and CDR2 YYEEEE. Filled out from reference TRBV5-6 and TRBJ1-5, the complete variable domain reads DAGVTQSPTHLIKTRGQQVTLRCSPKSGHDTVSWYQQALGQGPQFIFQYYEEEERQRGNFPDRFSGHQFPNYSSELNVNALLLGDSALYLCASSTSPNQPQHFGDGTRLSIL.

A few counts support this clone. V usage is TRBV3-1 (or the pseudogene TRBV3-2) and J usage is TRBJ1-2; perhaps TRBD1 as D (6 bases). Trimming shortened V by 5 bases and J by 5 bases, and 21 bases separated the two germline ends. CDR1 and CDR2 (germline): LGHDT, YNNKEL (reference sequence). The CDR3 is 16 amino acids. This CDR3 is CASSITVLRGRYGYTF. DNA of the CDR3: TGTGCCAGCAGCATCACAGTGCTCAGGGGACGTTATGGCTACACCTTC.

The chain has TRBV19 and TRBJ2-5; TRBD2 matches 8 bases. Trimming removed 6 bases from V and 7 bases from J; junction bases left unmatched: 19. The CDR3 runs 17 residues. Germline assignment: CDR1 LNHDA and CDR2 SQIVND (reference sequence). The CDR3 nucleotides read TGTGCCAGTAGAGGGATAGGTAGCGGGATCTCCGGCTCGACCCAGTACTTC. Its translation is CASRGIGSGISGSTQYF.

The rearrangement links TRBV19 to TRBJ1-6, with unresolved D. The V end lost 7 bases, the J end lost 0 bases, and 4 bases lay between the germline ends. Germline V gene data show CDR1 as LNHDA and CDR2 as SQIVND (reference sequence). CDR3 size: 13 residues. Here the CDR3 DNA reads TGTGCCAGTATTAGCTCCTATAATTCACCCCTCCACTTT. Protein sequence: CASISSYNSPLHF.

V gene TRBV7-3 combines with J gene TRBJ2-2; TRBD2 agrees at 7 bases. Germline CDR1 SGHTA, CDR2 FQGTGA. The V gene end was trimmed by 2 bases and the J gene end by 4 bases; junction bases not matched to a gene: 4. CDR3 length: 15 amino acids. The CDR3 here is CASSLDGGSTGELFF. DNA of the CDR3: TGTGCCAGCAGCTTAGACGGGGGGAGCACCGGGGAGCTGTTTTTT.

J is TRBJ1-2 and V is TRBV5-1; 7 bases align to TRBD1. The CDR3 runs 15 residues. The V gene end was trimmed by 4 bases and the J gene end by 2 bases; junction bases not matched to a gene: 8. Germline V CDR1 and CDR2: SGHRS, YFSETQ. CDR3: CASSESTGMNYGYTF. The DNA for the CDR3 is TGCGCCAGCAGCGAATCGACAGGGATGAACTATGGCTACACCTTC.

This sequence joins TRBV30 and TRBJ1-1, with D uncertain. The CDR3 consists of 16 residues. Trimming removed 3 bases from V and 0 bases from J, with 17 bases in between. The germline gives CDR1 GTSNPN, CDR2 SVGIG (reference sequence). CDR3 sequence: CAWRAGPRWMNTEAFF. The CDR3 bases are TGTGCCTGGAGAGCGGGCCCAAGATGGATGAACACTGAAGCTTTCTTT. The entire variable domain, with the rest obtained from reference TRBV30 and TRBJ1-1, is as follows: SQTIHQWPATLVQPVGSPLSLECTVEGTSNPNLYWYRQAAGRGLQLLFYSVGIGQISSEVPQNLSASRPQDRQFILSSKKLLLSDSGFYLCAWRAGPRWMNTEAFFGQGTRLTVV.

This chain connects TRBV6-6 to TRBJ1-2; 8 bases map to TRBD1. Germline V gene sequence: CDR1 MNHNY, CDR2 SVGAGI (reference sequence). The CDR3 runs 15 residues. The junction had 10 bases not matched to a gene; V was cut back by 5 bases and J by 5 bases. The CDR3: CASSDPAGTGYGYTF. The CDR3 nucleotides are TGTGCCAGCAGTGACCCCGCCGGGACAGGTTATGGCTACACCTTC.